This T cell receptor (beta chain) was profiled in a study of blood T cell repertoires in COVID-19. Study-level information: Whether acute or convalescent, the COVID-19 samples came from the United States, Italy and Spain.

Method: immunoSEQ multiplex PCR; TCRdb's copy keeps in-frame clones and lacks some. The table has about 270,000 clones, roughly 84% seen once. Sequenced sample: peripheral blood. The source of this sequence is a human donor in a cohort sampled during active COVID-19.

The CDR3 region has the DNA TGTGCCAGCAGCGGGGGGACAGTTGCAACTAATGAAAAACTGTTTTTT. It codes for CASSGGTVATNEKLFF. The chain employs TRBV5-6 and TRBJ1-4; TRBD1 agrees at 7 bases. The J segment lost 0 bases and the V segment lost 4 bases, leaving 6 bases of the junction unmatched. CDR3 length: 16 amino acids. The germline V gene has CDR1 SGHDT and CDR2 YYEEEE.